This T cell receptor beta chain was identified in a study of T cell responses to AZD1222 COVID-19 vaccine. A remark on this clone: Its antigen is still unknown.

Broader study findings: Baseline seropositivity occurred in only six AZD1222 recipients. Two doses of AZD1222 preceded a rise in Spike-specific TCR breadth and depth. Repertoires were obtained only post-peak T cell response.

In germline, CDR1 is MNHNS, CDR2 SASEGT. The CDR3 runs to 15 residues. V shed 1 base and J shed 4 bases, with 13 bases lying between them. Assay used: immunoSEQ multiplex PCR; TCRdb lists only in-frame clones, some missing. The sample lists approximately 92,000 clones; 70% to 90% were seen once. This clonotype was obtained from an adult in good health. This chain connects TRBV6-1 to TRBJ1-2; no firm D call. This specimen was peripheral blood, taken on day 0 of AZD1222 vaccination. The DNA for the CDR3 is TGTGCCAGCAGTGAAGGAGAAGCTCTGGGCTATGGCTACACCTTC. Amino acid sequence: CASSEGEALGYGYTF.